A selection of T cell receptor beta chains follows, all from one sample in a study of beta chain features in type 1 diabetes. The protocol was immunoSEQ multiplex PCR, while the TCRdb copy is restricted to in-frame clones and leaves out a portion. The sample gives hundreds of thousands of clones, 9.5% to 12% of which show up once; over 0.04% is in the top ten. The sample taken for sequencing was naive CD4+ T cells from blood. The receptors originated from a woman between 18 and 30 years old in good health. CDR3s include the opening cysteine and the closing phenylalanine or tryptophan. Fields, in order: clone size, D gene, V gene, J gene, CDR3 protein, CDR3 DNA. A D gene is named only where the DNA matches it firmly. Expanded clones get a size class; other rows say once, few or many, or leave the size out.

NA,TRBD1,TRBV9,TRBJ1-2,CASSVGQGATMGYGYTF,TGTGCCAGCAGCGTTGGGCAGGGGGCTACCATGGGCTATGGCTACACCTTC
few,NA,TRBV18,TRBJ2-7,CASSPDRYEQYF,TGTGCCAGCTCCCCTGACCGCTACGAGCAGTACTTC
NA,NA,TRBV4-3,TRBJ2-1,CASSQTDLYNEQFF,TGCGCCAGCAGCCAGACAGACCTTTACAATGAGCAGTTCTTC
few,NA,TRBV7-2,TRBJ1-5,CASGEGSNQPQHF,TGTGCCAGCGGAGAAGGGAGCAATCAGCCCCAGCATTTT
NA,NA,TRBV28,TRBJ1-5,CASMWQGNQPQHF,TGTGCCAGCATGTGGCAGGGGAATCAGCCCCAGCATTTT
NA,NA,TRBV2,TRBJ2-1,CASSIHNEQFF,TGTGCCAGCAGTATACACAATGAGCAGTTCTTC
few,NA,TRBV7-9,TRBJ2-7,CASSLSWGENYEQYF,TGTGCCAGCAGCTTATCTTGGGGGGAAAACTACGAGCAGTACTTC
few,TRBD1,TRBV2,TRBJ1-2,CASSVGQVDNYGYTF,TGTGCCAGCAGTGTGGGACAGGTCGATAACTATGGCTACACCTTC
few,TRBD1,TRBV29-1,TRBJ1-1,CSVATGGTEAFF,TGCAGCGTCGCCACAGGGGGGACTGAAGCTTTCTTT
few,NA,TRBV9,TRBJ2-3,CASSGLYRVVDTQYF,TGTGCCAGCAGCGGTCTTTACAGGGTGGTAGATACGCAGTATTTT